This T cell receptor (beta chain) was recovered during a study of cytomegalovirus exposure and HLA in healthy donors. A multiplex PCR was run with 60 Vbeta primers and 13 Jbeta primers. Sequencing used immunoSEQ multiplex PCR; TCRdb keeps in-frame clones, though not all of them. The table includes 93,000 or so clones, 79% detected once. This clone was seen a handful of times. Germline CDR1 and CDR2: SQVTM and ANQGSEA. V was shortened by 3 bases and J by 12 bases, with 9 bases between the two germline ends. This CDR3 region has 10 residues. Sequenced sample: PBMCs. This rearrangement joins TRBV29-1 to TRBJ2-1; D ambiguous. The sequence was collected from a man aged 45-65 years in good health and CMV-seropositive. CDR3 sequence: CSVDFGGQFF. The CDR3 nucleotides read TGCAGCGTTGACTTCGGTGGGCAGTTCTTC.